This T cell receptor (beta chain) was documented in a study of T-cell reconstitution after alpha-beta-depleted transplantation in children. During its preparation, the TCRbeta library received unique molecular identifiers. MiXCR was run by TCRdb on the PCR reads, yielding one entry per CDR3 protein. The data hold just under 150,000 distinct CDR3 sequences, with about 9% observed a single time. This clonotype was recorded at least ten times. The antigen remains undetermined. V lost 1 base, J lost 2 bases, and 8 bases lay in between. Germline V gives CDR1 SGHRS, CDR2 YFSETQ. CDR3 length: 14 residues. Findings and limits, study-wide: By about two months after transplant, alpha-beta T cells reportedly arose from several hundred graft clones that had expanded. Elevated TCRbeta diversity at day 60 was traced, in some patients, to surviving recipient T cells and thymic progenitors. One year post-transplant, T-cell counts and diversity were largely derived from T cells produced anew.

This chain uses TRBV5-1 with TRBJ2-3, with D unresolved. Source: PBMCs, mostly from graft donor cells, taken 180 days after TCRalphabeta/CD19-depleted stem cell transplant. This sequence was found in a female patient aged 2-15 years who had a stem cell transplant for congenital amegakaryocytic thrombocytopenia, so the T cells may come from the graft donor. In DNA form, the CDR3 reads TGCGCCAGCAGCTTGCCCGGGTCCACAGATACGCAGTATTTT. It specifies CASSLPGSTDTQYF. The whole variable domain, remainder taken from reference TRBV5-1 and TRBJ2-3, is KAGVTQTPRYLIKTRGQQVTLSCSPISGHRSVSWYQQTPGQGLQFLFEYFSETQRNKGNFPGRFSGRQFSNSRSEMNVSTLELGDSALYLCASSLPGSTDTQYFGPGTRLTVL.